This paragraph reports one T cell receptor (beta chain). This entry comes from a study of OX40 agonist ivuxolimab in advanced cancers. Study-level information: Of the participants, more than 35% had some prior anti-PD-1, anti-PD-L1 or anti-CTLA-4 therapy, which was allowed. One patient with hepatocellular carcinoma and two with cutaneous melanoma, three in all, had partial responses.

No patient had autoimmune disease or received systemic immunosuppression. At cycle 4 day 1, cycle 7 day 1, and baseline, blood was sampled. The CDR3 consists of 17 residues. Sequencing was performed with immunoSEQ multiplex PCR; in TCRdb, only in-frame clones are kept and a portion is missing. The data contain over 50,000 clones, roughly 90% of them singletons. The clonotype comes from an adult with an advanced solid tumor such as melanoma, head and neck, liver or kidney cancer. The input for sequencing was CD4+ or CD8+ T cells sorted from blood, taken in a trial of the OX40 agonist ivuxolimab. This chain joins TRBV21-1 and TRBJ1-3; the listed D gene, TRBD1, was not tested against the DNA. TRBV21-1 is shown as a pseudogene. The DNA of the CDR3 is TGTGCCAGCAGCAAAACTGGCCAGGGGTGGGATGGAAACACCATATATTTT. Encoded protein: CASSKTGQGWDGNTIYF.